These T cell receptor beta chains were read from a single sample in a study of cytomegalovirus exposure and HLA in healthy donors. This table comes from immunoSEQ multiplex PCR, and its TCRdb copy is limited to in-frame clones, with some not included. The data contain 120,000 or so clones, 65% to 80% of them singletons. Specimen: PBMCs. Receptor source: a man aged 25-45 years in good health and CMV-seropositive. Both conserved end residues are part of each CDR3. Fields, in order: J gene, clone size, V gene, D gene, CDR3 DNA, CDR3 protein. A D gene is named only where the DNA matches it firmly. Clone size is given for some rows only: seen once, a few or many times, or a class if the clone is expanded.

J gene: TRBJ2-6
clone size: few
V gene: TRBV5-8
D gene: NA
CDR3 DNA: TGTGCCAGCAGCTTCCTGCCAGGCTCTGGGGCCAACGTCCTGACTTTC
CDR3 protein: CASSFLPGSGANVLTF

J gene: TRBJ1-1
clone size: few
V gene: TRBV6-5
D gene: NA
CDR3 DNA: TGTGCCAGCAGTTACTCCGGGGCTGAAGCTTTCTTT
CDR3 protein: CASSYSGAEAFF

J gene: TRBJ2-7
clone size: NA
V gene: TRBV11-2
D gene: NA
CDR3 DNA: TGTGCCAGCAGCTTTTCAGGGATCTGGAACGAGCAGTACTTC
CDR3 protein: CASSFSGIWNEQYF

J gene: TRBJ2-7
clone size: NA
V gene: TRBV7-9
D gene: NA
CDR3 DNA: TGTGCCAGCAGCCAGACCAGGGACTGGCAGTACTTC
CDR3 protein: CASSQTRDWQYF

J gene: TRBJ1-6
clone size: NA
V gene: TRBV30
D gene: TRBD1
CDR3 DNA: TGTGCCTGGAAGAAAAGACAGGGGGGTAATTCACCCCTCCACTTT
CDR3 protein: CAWKKRQGGNSPLHF

J gene: TRBJ2-3
clone size: NA
V gene: TRBV25-1
D gene: NA
CDR3 DNA: TGTGCCAGCAGTGGAGGACATTTAACCACAGATACGCAGTATTTT
CDR3 protein: CASSGGHLTTDTQYF

J gene: TRBJ2-2
clone size: NA
V gene: TRBV5-5
D gene: TRBD2
CDR3 DNA: TGTGCCAGCAGACCTACTAGCGGGGGCTGGGCCGGGGAGCTGTTTTTT
CDR3 protein: CASRPTSGGWAGELFF

J gene: TRBJ1-1
clone size: NA
V gene: TRBV5-8
D gene: NA
CDR3 DNA: TGTGCCAGCAGCTCGTACAGGCGGGGGAACACTGAAGCTTTCTTT
CDR3 protein: CASSSYRRGNTEAFF

J gene: TRBJ1-5
clone size: NA
V gene: TRBV28
D gene: TRBD1
CDR3 DNA: TGTGCCAGCAGTTTAAATGGGGGACAGTCGGTCTATAGCAATCAGCCCCAGCATTTT
CDR3 protein: CASSLNGGQSVYSNQPQHF

J gene: TRBJ2-3
clone size: few
V gene: TRBV7-7
D gene: TRBD2
CDR3 DNA: TGTGCCAGCAGCTTAAGCGGGGGGGCCGCAGATACGCAGTATTTT
CDR3 protein: CASSLSGGAADTQYF

J gene: TRBJ2-3
clone size: NA
V gene: TRBV7-6
D gene: TRBD2
CDR3 DNA: TGTGCCAGCAGCTTACACCCAGGACTAGCGGGGGGCAGCACAGATACGCAGTATTTT
CDR3 protein: CASSLHPGLAGGSTDTQYF

J gene: TRBJ2-7
clone size: once
V gene: TRBV7-9
D gene: NA
CDR3 DNA: TGTGCCAGCAGCTCCTTGGACAACTCCTACGAGCAGTACTTC
CDR3 protein: CASSSLDNSYEQYF

J gene: TRBJ2-7
clone size: NA
V gene: TRBV18
D gene: TRBD1
CDR3 DNA: TGTGCCAGCTCATTCAACGACAGGGCTAGCTCCTACGAGCAGTACTTC
CDR3 protein: CASSFNDRASSYEQYF

J gene: TRBJ2-7
clone size: NA
V gene: TRBV21-1
D gene: NA
CDR3 DNA: TGTGCCAGCAGCTCGGACAGCACCTACGAGCAGTACTTC
CDR3 protein: CASSSDSTYEQYF

J gene: TRBJ2-7
clone size: few
V gene: TRBV6-1
D gene: NA
CDR3 DNA: TGTGCCAGCAGGAGCATGCCATACTCCTACGAGCAGTACTTC
CDR3 protein: CASRSMPYSYEQYF

J gene: TRBJ2-7
clone size: once
V gene: TRBV2
D gene: TRBD1
CDR3 DNA: TGTGCCAGCAGTGAAGGACAGGGGTCTTACGAGCAGTACTTC
CDR3 protein: CASSEGQGSYEQYF

J gene: TRBJ1-1
clone size: NA
V gene: TRBV29-1
D gene: NA
CDR3 DNA: TGCAGCGTGGTCAGGGGAGGGGCTGAAGCTTTCTTT
CDR3 protein: CSVVRGGAEAFF

J gene: TRBJ2-2
clone size: NA
V gene: TRBV11-3
D gene: TRBD1
CDR3 DNA: TGTGCCAGCAGCTCTCGCAAGGGACAGCCGAACACCGGGGAGCTGTTTTTT
CDR3 protein: CASSSRKGQPNTGELFF

J gene: TRBJ2-3
clone size: NA
V gene: TRBV6-1
D gene: TRBD1
CDR3 DNA: TGTGCCAGCAGTGAAAGGCGGGACAGGGGAGGGTTAGATACGCAGTATTTT
CDR3 protein: CASSERRDRGGLDTQYF

J gene: TRBJ2-1
clone size: NA
V gene: TRBV2
D gene: NA
CDR3 DNA: TGTGCCAGCAGTGTTAACTCCTACAATGAGCAGTTCTTC
CDR3 protein: CASSVNSYNEQFF

J gene: TRBJ2-5
clone size: NA
V gene: TRBV5-1
D gene: NA
CDR3 DNA: TGCGCCAGCAGCTTGGGATCCCAGGAGACCCAGTACTTC
CDR3 protein: CASSLGSQETQYF

J gene: TRBJ2-7
clone size: NA
V gene: TRBV9
D gene: TRBD1
CDR3 DNA: TGTGCCAGCAGCTTTGGACAGGGGGTCTACGAGCAGTACTTC
CDR3 protein: CASSFGQGVYEQYF

J gene: TRBJ2-5
clone size: NA
V gene: TRBV28
D gene: TRBD2
CDR3 DNA: TGTGCCAGCAGTTTCAGACTAGCGGGGGGGGGAGAGACCCAGTACTTC
CDR3 protein: CASSFRLAGGGETQYF

J gene: TRBJ1-4
clone size: NA
V gene: TRBV2
D gene: TRBD1
CDR3 DNA: TGTGCCAGCTCCGGACAGGGGACTAATGAAAAACTGTTTTTT
CDR3 protein: CASSGQGTNEKLFF

J gene: TRBJ1-6
clone size: few
V gene: TRBV5-4
D gene: TRBD1
CDR3 DNA: TGTGCCAGCAGCTTGGTAGGACAGGGAGGCAATTCACCCCTCCACTTT
CDR3 protein: CASSLVGQGGNSPLHF

J gene: TRBJ1-2
clone size: NA
V gene: TRBV27
D gene: NA
CDR3 DNA: TGTGCCAGCAGTATCGGACGGGGTAGCTACACCTTC
CDR3 protein: CASSIGRGSYTF

J gene: TRBJ2-7
clone size: NA
V gene: TRBV30
D gene: NA
CDR3 DNA: TGTGCCTGGAGTGTAGGGGGGGGGTACGAGCAGTACTTC
CDR3 protein: CAWSVGGGYEQYF

J gene: TRBJ2-2
clone size: NA
V gene: TRBV27
D gene: TRBD2
CDR3 DNA: TGTGCCAGCAGTTTATGGGGACTAGGGCCTCCCGGGGAGCTGTTTTTT
CDR3 protein: CASSLWGLGPPGELFF

J gene: TRBJ2-1
clone size: NA
V gene: TRBV29-1
D gene: TRBD2
CDR3 DNA: TGCAGCGTTTCGCGGGGGGGAGGATACAATGAGCAGTTCTTC
CDR3 protein: CSVSRGGGYNEQFF

J gene: TRBJ2-7
clone size: once
V gene: TRBV27
D gene: TRBD1
CDR3 DNA: TGTGCCAGCAGTTTAGGACAGGGGGCCTACGAGCAGTACTTC
CDR3 protein: CASSLGQGAYEQYF

J gene: TRBJ2-7
clone size: NA
V gene: TRBV19
D gene: TRBD1
CDR3 DNA: TGTGCCAGTAGTATGGGGACAGGGGAGCAGATGGACGAGCAGTACTTC
CDR3 protein: CASSMGTGEQMDEQYF

J gene: TRBJ1-1
clone size: NA
V gene: TRBV7-9
D gene: TRBD1
CDR3 DNA: TGTGCCAGCAGCTCGAGACAGGGAATGAACACTGAAGCTTTCTTT
CDR3 protein: CASSSRQGMNTEAFF

J gene: TRBJ1-1
clone size: NA
V gene: TRBV5-8
D gene: NA
CDR3 DNA: TGTGCCAGCAGCTTGGCCGGTTTTAGCGGTACTGAAGCTTTCTTT
CDR3 protein: CASSLAGFSGTEAFF

J gene: TRBJ1-5
clone size: NA
V gene: TRBV19
D gene: NA
CDR3 DNA: TGTGCCAGTAGCCAAGGCGGTCAGCCCCAGCATTTT
CDR3 protein: CASSQGGQPQHF

J gene: TRBJ1-5
clone size: NA
V gene: TRBV6-5
D gene: NA
CDR3 DNA: TGTGCCAGCAGCACAGGGTCGAATCAGCCCCAGCATTTT
CDR3 protein: CASSTGSNQPQHF

J gene: TRBJ2-3
clone size: once
V gene: TRBV7-6
D gene: NA
CDR3 DNA: TGTGCCAGCAGCCGAACGGCGGGCAGCACAGATACGCAGTATTTT
CDR3 protein: CASSRTAGSTDTQYF

J gene: TRBJ1-2
clone size: NA
V gene: TRBV28
D gene: TRBD1
CDR3 DNA: TGTGCCAGCAAACCAGGGGGCGATCATGGCTACACCTTC
CDR3 protein: CASKPGGDHGYTF

J gene: TRBJ2-5
clone size: NA
V gene: TRBV9
D gene: TRBD2
CDR3 DNA: TGTGCCAGCAGCCTGACTAGCGGGGGTTTCCCAGAGACCCAGTACTTC
CDR3 protein: CASSLTSGGFPETQYF

J gene: TRBJ2-3
clone size: NA
V gene: TRBV25-1
D gene: NA
CDR3 DNA: TGTGCCAGCAGTGACTCGGCTGTGGGGCATGATACGCAGTATTTT
CDR3 protein: CASSDSAVGHDTQYF

J gene: TRBJ2-5
clone size: few
V gene: TRBV6-6
D gene: TRBD2
CDR3 DNA: TGTGCCAGCAGTTGGACTAGCGGGCGACTAGGGGAGACCCAGTACTTC
CDR3 protein: CASSWTSGRLGETQYF

J gene: TRBJ2-5
clone size: NA
V gene: TRBV25-1
D gene: TRBD2
CDR3 DNA: TGTGCCAGCAGTGGCGGGGGACTATTGAAGACCCAGTACTTC
CDR3 protein: CASSGGGLLKTQYF

J gene: TRBJ2-7
clone size: NA
V gene: TRBV14
D gene: TRBD1
CDR3 DNA: TGTGCCAGCAGCCAAGGATTTCGCAGGGGGCCCTCCTACGAGCAGTACTTC
CDR3 protein: CASSQGFRRGPSYEQYF

J gene: TRBJ2-7
clone size: NA
V gene: TRBV19
D gene: TRBD1
CDR3 DNA: TGTGCCAGTAGTATAGTAGGACAGGACTACGAGCAGTACTTC
CDR3 protein: CASSIVGQDYEQYF

J gene: TRBJ1-4
clone size: NA
V gene: TRBV7-9
D gene: NA
CDR3 DNA: TGTGCCAGCAGCTTAGATTCAGGGCCTGAAAAACTGTTTTTT
CDR3 protein: CASSLDSGPEKLFF

J gene: TRBJ2-3
clone size: NA
V gene: TRBV5-1
D gene: TRBD2
CDR3 DNA: TGCGCCAGCAGCCCGACAACTAGCGGGGAAAGCACAGATACGCAGTATTTT
CDR3 protein: CASSPTTSGESTDTQYF

J gene: TRBJ1-3
clone size: NA
V gene: TRBV6-6
D gene: NA
CDR3 DNA: TGTGCCAGCAGTTACGGAACAGGGAGCTCTGGAAACACCATATATTTT
CDR3 protein: CASSYGTGSSGNTIYF

J gene: TRBJ2-2
clone size: NA
V gene: TRBV30
D gene: TRBD1
CDR3 DNA: TGTGCCTGGAGTCCGGGACAGGGGACCGGGGAGCTGTTTTTT
CDR3 protein: CAWSPGQGTGELFF

J gene: TRBJ2-4
clone size: NA
V gene: TRBV11-3
D gene: TRBD1
CDR3 DNA: TGTGCCAGCAGACAGGGGGGAAGCATTCAGTACTTC
CDR3 protein: CASRQGGSIQYF

J gene: TRBJ2-3
clone size: NA
V gene: TRBV5-1
D gene: TRBD2
CDR3 DNA: TGCGCCAGCAGCTCGGGACTAGCGGGGGGGGTAACAGATACGCAGTATTTT
CDR3 protein: CASSSGLAGGVTDTQYF

J gene: TRBJ1-2
clone size: NA
V gene: TRBV29-1
D gene: TRBD1
CDR3 DNA: TGCAGCGCCCGACAGGGCCCTGGCGATGGCTACACCTTC
CDR3 protein: CSARQGPGDGYTF

J gene: TRBJ2-7
clone size: NA
V gene: TRBV5-1
D gene: TRBD1
CDR3 DNA: TGCGCCAGCAGCCCAAGACCGGGACAGGGCCCCTACGAGCAGTACTTC
CDR3 protein: CASSPRPGQGPYEQYF

J gene: TRBJ2-7
clone size: NA
V gene: TRBV7-3
D gene: NA
CDR3 DNA: TGTGCCAGCAGCCGAGGACAAGGTAGCTCCTACGAGCAGTACTTC
CDR3 protein: CASSRGQGSSYEQYF

J gene: TRBJ2-2
clone size: NA
V gene: TRBV5-1
D gene: NA
CDR3 DNA: TGCGCCAGCACATTGGGGACTAACACCGGGGAGCTGTTTTTT
CDR3 protein: CASTLGTNTGELFF